These T cell receptor beta chains were read from a single sample in a study of blood T cell repertoires in COVID-19. Sequencing used immunoSEQ multiplex PCR; TCRdb keeps in-frame clones, though not all of them. This sample has around 64,000 clones, with 85% to 90% found just once. The sequencing sample was made of peripheral blood. All receptors come from a man aged 50-59 years with active COVID-19. CDR3s include the opening cysteine and the closing phenylalanine or tryptophan. Each record gives: clone size, J gene, V gene, CDR3 protein. Clone size, where shown, is once, few, many, or a class for clones that have expanded.

abundance: NA
j_gene: TRBJ1-2
v_gene: TRBV6-2/TRBV6-3
CDR3aa: CASSYSTPRRGNYGYTF

abundance: NA
j_gene: TRBJ2-5
v_gene: TRBV10-3
CDR3aa: CAISSPLQETQYF

abundance: NA
j_gene: TRBJ2-2
v_gene: TRBV7-9
CDR3aa: CGPSGGTGELFF

abundance: NA
j_gene: TRBJ2-2
v_gene: TRBV7-3
CDR3aa: CASSLQGLDGELFF

abundance: NA
j_gene: TRBJ2-5
v_gene: TRBV7-3
CDR3aa: CASSLNHQGGETQYF

abundance: NA
j_gene: TRBJ2-4
v_gene: TRBV4-2
CDR3aa: CASSQDTVLAKNIQYF

abundance: few
j_gene: TRBJ1-1
v_gene: TRBV18
CDR3aa: CASSQLVNTEAFF

abundance: NA
j_gene: TRBJ2-2
v_gene: TRBV4-2
CDR3aa: CASSQEGTSRTGELFF

abundance: NA
j_gene: TRBJ2-1
v_gene: TRBV6-2/TRBV6-3
CDR3aa: CASSYRGLAGVGSYNEQFF

abundance: few
j_gene: TRBJ2-7
v_gene: TRBV3-1/TRBV3-2
CDR3aa: CASSQGFTSLEQYF

abundance: NA
j_gene: TRBJ2-2
v_gene: TRBV5-1
CDR3aa: CASSLIGTPNTGELFF

abundance: NA
j_gene: TRBJ1-6
v_gene: TRBV5-5
CDR3aa: CASSSGQGSSPLHF

abundance: NA
j_gene: TRBJ2-1
v_gene: TRBV28
CDR3aa: CASSPGQGPYNEQFF

abundance: NA
j_gene: TRBJ2-5
v_gene: TRBV3-1/TRBV3-2
CDR3aa: CASSPRISVGRAGSKETQYF

abundance: NA
j_gene: TRBJ1-5
v_gene: TRBV12-5
CDR3aa: CASGLLPNGRDQPQHF

abundance: NA
j_gene: TRBJ2-1
v_gene: TRBV29-1
CDR3aa: CSTERDNNEQFF

abundance: NA
j_gene: TRBJ2-2
v_gene: TRBV6-1
CDR3aa: CASSEYQGTNTGELFF

abundance: once
j_gene: TRBJ1-1
v_gene: TRBV9
CDR3aa: CASSVGDTPWGTEAFF

abundance: few
j_gene: TRBJ2-7
v_gene: TRBV11-3
CDR3aa: CASSLDIAGAYEQYF

abundance: NA
j_gene: TRBJ2-7
v_gene: TRBV3-1/TRBV3-2
CDR3aa: CASSQVPDLAYEQYF

abundance: NA
j_gene: TRBJ2-1
v_gene: TRBV24-1
CDR3aa: CATRETGYNEQFF

abundance: NA
j_gene: TRBJ2-1
v_gene: TRBV11-3
CDR3aa: CASSSGTSGIYEQFF

abundance: NA
j_gene: TRBJ2-3
v_gene: TRBV4-3
CDR3aa: CASSQTSGSTDTQYF

abundance: NA
j_gene: TRBJ2-3
v_gene: TRBV7-2
CDR3aa: CASSQTGPSGLTDTQYF

abundance: NA
j_gene: TRBJ2-1
v_gene: TRBV3-1/TRBV3-2
CDR3aa: CASSPQEAYSYNEQFF

abundance: NA
j_gene: TRBJ2-7
v_gene: TRBV5-8
CDR3aa: CASSRTGTGTYEQYF

abundance: NA
j_gene: TRBJ2-6
v_gene: TRBV5-4
CDR3aa: CATQTGSYGANVLTF

abundance: once
j_gene: TRBJ1-2
v_gene: TRBV18
CDR3aa: CASSPGQGEGQFGYTF

abundance: NA
j_gene: TRBJ2-5
v_gene: TRBV6-6
CDR3aa: CASSSTQGQETQYF

abundance: once
j_gene: TRBJ2-5
v_gene: TRBV3-1/TRBV3-2
CDR3aa: CASSRQGTSGSRGTQYF

abundance: NA
j_gene: TRBJ2-1
v_gene: TRBV7-6
CDR3aa: CASSLLDGTTNSEQFF

abundance: once
j_gene: TRBJ2-4
v_gene: TRBV4-2
CDR3aa: CASSRGGTSGRGKNIQYF

abundance: NA
j_gene: TRBJ1-5
v_gene: TRBV12-3/TRBV12-4
CDR3aa: CASSFKGDQPQHF

abundance: NA
j_gene: TRBJ2-7
v_gene: TRBV19
CDR3aa: CASSTRPGAYEQYF

abundance: once
j_gene: TRBJ1-1
v_gene: TRBV6-2/TRBV6-3
CDR3aa: CASSFPGALNTEAFF